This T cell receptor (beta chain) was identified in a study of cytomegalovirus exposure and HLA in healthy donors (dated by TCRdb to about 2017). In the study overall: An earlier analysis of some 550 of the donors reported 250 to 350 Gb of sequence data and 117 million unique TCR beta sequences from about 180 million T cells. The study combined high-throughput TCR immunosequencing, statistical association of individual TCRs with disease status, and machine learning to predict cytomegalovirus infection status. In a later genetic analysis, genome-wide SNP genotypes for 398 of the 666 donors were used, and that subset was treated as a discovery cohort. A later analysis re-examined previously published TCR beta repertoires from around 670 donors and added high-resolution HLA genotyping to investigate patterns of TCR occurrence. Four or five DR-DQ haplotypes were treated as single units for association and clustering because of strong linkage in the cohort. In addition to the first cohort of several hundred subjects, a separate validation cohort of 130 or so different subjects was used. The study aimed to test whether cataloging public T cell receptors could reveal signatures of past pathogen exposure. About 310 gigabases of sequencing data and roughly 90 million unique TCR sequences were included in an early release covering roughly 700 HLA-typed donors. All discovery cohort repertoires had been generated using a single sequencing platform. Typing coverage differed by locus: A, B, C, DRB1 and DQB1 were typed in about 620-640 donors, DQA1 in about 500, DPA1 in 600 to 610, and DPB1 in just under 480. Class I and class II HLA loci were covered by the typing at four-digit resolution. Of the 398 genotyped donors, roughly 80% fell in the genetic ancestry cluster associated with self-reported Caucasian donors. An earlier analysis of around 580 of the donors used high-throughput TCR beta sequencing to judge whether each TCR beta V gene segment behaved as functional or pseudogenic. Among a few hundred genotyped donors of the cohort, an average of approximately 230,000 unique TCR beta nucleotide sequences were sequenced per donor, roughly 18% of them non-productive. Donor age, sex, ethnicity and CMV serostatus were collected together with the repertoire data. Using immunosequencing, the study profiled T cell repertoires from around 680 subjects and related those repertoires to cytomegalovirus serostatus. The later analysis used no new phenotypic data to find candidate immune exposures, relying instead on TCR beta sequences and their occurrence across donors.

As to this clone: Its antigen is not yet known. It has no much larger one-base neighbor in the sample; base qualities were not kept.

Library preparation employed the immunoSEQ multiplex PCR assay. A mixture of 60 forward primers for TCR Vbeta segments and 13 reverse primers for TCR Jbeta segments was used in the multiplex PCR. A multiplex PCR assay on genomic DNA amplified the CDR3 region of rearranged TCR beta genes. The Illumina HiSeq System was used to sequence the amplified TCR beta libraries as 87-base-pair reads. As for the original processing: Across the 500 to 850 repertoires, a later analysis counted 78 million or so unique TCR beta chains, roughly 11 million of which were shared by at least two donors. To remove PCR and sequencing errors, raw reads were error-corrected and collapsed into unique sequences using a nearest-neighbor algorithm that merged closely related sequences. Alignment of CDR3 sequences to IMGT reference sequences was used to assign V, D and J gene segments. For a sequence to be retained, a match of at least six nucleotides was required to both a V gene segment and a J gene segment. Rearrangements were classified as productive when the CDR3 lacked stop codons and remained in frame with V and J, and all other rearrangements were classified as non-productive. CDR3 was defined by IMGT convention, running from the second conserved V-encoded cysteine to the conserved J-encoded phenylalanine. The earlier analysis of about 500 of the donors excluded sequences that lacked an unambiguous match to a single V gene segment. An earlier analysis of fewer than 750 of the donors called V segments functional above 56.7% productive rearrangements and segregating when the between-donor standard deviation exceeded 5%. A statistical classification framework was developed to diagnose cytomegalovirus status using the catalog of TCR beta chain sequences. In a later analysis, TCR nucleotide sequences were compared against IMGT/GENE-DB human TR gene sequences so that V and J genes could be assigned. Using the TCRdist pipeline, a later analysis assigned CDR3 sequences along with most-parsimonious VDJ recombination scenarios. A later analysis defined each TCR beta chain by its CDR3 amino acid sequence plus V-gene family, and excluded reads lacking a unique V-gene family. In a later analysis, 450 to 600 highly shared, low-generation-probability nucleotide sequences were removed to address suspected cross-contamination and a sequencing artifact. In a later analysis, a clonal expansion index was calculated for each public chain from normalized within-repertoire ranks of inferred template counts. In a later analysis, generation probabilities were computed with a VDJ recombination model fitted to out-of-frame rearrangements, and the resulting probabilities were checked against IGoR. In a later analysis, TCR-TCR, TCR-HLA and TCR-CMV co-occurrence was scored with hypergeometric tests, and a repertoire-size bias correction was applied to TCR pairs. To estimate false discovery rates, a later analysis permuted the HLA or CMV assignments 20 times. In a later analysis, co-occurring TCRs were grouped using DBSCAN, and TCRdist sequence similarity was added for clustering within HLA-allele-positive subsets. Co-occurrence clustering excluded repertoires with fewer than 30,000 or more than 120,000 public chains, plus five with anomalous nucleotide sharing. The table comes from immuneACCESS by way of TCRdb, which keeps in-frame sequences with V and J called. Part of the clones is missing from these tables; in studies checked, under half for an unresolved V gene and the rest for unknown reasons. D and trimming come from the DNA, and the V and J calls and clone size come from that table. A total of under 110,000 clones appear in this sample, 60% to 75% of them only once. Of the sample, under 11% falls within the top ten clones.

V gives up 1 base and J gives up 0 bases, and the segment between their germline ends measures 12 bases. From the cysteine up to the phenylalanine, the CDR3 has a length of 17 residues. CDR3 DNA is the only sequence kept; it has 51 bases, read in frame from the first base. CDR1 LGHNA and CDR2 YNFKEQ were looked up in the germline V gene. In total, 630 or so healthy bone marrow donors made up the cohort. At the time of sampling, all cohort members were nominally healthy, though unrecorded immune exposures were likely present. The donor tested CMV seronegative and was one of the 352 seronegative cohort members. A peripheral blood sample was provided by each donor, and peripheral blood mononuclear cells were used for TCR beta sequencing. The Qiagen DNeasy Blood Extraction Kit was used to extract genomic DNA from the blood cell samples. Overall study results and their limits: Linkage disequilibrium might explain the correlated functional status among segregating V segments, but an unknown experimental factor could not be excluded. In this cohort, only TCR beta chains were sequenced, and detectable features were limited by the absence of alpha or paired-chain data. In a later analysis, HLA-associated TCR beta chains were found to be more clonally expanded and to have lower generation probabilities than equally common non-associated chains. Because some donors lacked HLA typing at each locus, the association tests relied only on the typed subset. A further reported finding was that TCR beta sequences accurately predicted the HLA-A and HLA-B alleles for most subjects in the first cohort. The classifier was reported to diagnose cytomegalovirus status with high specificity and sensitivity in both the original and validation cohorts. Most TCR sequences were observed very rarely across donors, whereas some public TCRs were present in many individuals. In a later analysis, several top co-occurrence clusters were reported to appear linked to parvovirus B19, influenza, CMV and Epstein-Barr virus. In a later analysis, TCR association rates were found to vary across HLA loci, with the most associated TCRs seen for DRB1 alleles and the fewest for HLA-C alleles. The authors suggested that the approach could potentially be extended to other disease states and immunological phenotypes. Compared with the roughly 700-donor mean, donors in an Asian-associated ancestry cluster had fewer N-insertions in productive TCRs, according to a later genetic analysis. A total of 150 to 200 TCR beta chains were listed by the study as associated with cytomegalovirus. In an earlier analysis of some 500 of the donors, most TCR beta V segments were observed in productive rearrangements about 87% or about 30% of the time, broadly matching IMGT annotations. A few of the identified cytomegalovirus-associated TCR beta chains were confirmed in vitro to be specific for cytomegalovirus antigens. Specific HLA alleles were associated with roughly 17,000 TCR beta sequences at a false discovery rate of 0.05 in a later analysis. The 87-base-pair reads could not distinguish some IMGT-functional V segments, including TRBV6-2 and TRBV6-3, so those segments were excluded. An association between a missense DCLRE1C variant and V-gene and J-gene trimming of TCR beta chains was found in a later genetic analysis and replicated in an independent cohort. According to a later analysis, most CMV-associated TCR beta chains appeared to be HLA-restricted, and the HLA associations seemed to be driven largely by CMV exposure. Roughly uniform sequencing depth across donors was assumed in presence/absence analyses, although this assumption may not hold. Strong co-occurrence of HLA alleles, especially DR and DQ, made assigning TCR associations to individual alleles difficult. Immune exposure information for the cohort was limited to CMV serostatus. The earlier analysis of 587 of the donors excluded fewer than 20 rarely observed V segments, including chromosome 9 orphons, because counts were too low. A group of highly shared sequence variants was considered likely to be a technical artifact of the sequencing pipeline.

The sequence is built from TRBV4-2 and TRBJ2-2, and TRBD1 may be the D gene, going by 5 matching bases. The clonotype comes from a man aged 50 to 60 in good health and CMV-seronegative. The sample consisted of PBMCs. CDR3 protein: CASSQVRGPTNTGELFF. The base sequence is TGTGCCAGCAGCCAAGTAAGGGGCCCCACGAACACCGGGGAGCTGTTTTTT.